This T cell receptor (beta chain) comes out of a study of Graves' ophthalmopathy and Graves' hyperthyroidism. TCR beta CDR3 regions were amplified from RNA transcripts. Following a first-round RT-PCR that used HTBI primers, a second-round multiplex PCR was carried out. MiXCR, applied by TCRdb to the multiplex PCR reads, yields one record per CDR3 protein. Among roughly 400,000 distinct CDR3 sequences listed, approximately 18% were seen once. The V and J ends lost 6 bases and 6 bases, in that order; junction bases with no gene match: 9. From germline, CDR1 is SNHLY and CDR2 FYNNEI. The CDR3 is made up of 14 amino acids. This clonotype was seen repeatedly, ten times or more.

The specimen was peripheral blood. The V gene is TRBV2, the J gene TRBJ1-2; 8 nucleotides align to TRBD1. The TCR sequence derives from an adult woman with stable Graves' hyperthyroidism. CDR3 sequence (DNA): TGTGCCAGCAGCGAGACAGGGGAGGGAAATGGCTACACCTTC. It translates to CASSETGEGNGYTF.